A selection of T cell receptor beta chains follows, all from one sample in a study of cytomegalovirus exposure and HLA in healthy donors. This table comes from immunoSEQ multiplex PCR, and its TCRdb copy is limited to in-frame clones, with some not included. In the table there are 150,000 to 200,000 clones, around two thirds of which are singletons. Sequencing was performed on PBMCs. The receptors were gathered from a man between 25 and 39 years old in good health and CMV-seropositive. Both conserved end residues are part of each CDR3. The order of the fields is clone size, CDR3 length, J gene, D gene, V gene, CDR3 DNA, CDR3 protein. D genes are given only for firm matches. Size is stated for part of the rows, as once, few or many counts, or as a class when the clone is expanded.

>.|15|TRBJ1-5|.|TRBV19
TGTGCCAGTAGTATTGGCCGGGACACCAATCAGCCCCAGCATTTT
CASSIGRDTNQPQHF
>.|15|TRBJ2-7|.|TRBV4-1
TGCGCCAGCAGCCACAACTCGCTCAATTCCTACGAGCAGTACTTC
CASSHNSLNSYEQYF
>few|15|TRBJ2-7|.|TRBV7-3
TGTGCCAGCAGCCCGGCCGCGGGACAGAGCTACGAGCAGTACTTC
CASSPAAGQSYEQYF
>.|16|TRBJ2-3|TRBD2|TRBV5-6
TGTGCCAGCAGCGGAGGACTAGCGGGAGGCACAGATACGCAGTATTTT
CASSGGLAGGTDTQYF
>.|12|TRBJ2-2|.|TRBV6-6
TGTGCCAGCAGCCAGAATGCCGGGGAGCTGTTTTTT
CASSQNAGELFF
>few|16|TRBJ2-5|.|TRBV5-1
TGCGCCAGCAGCTTGGGAGCACTAGCCAGTCAAGAGACCCAGTACTTC
CASSLGALASQETQYF
>few|15|TRBJ2-1|.|TRBV5-1
TGCGCCAGCAGCACCCCGCGACCGGAGTCCCATGAGCAGTTCTTC
CASSTPRPESHEQFF
>.|14|TRBJ2-4|.|TRBV28
TGTGCCAGCAGATTCAGGGGAACCAAAAACATTCAGTACTTC
CASRFRGTKNIQYF
>.|15|TRBJ1-3|TRBD1|TRBV5-4
TGTGCCAGCAGCTCCGGGACAGACACTGGAAACACCATATATTTT
CASSSGTDTGNTIYF
>.|15|TRBJ1-1|.|TRBV5-1
TGCGCCAGCAGCTTTGAGGGGGGGGTAAGGACTGAAGCTTTCTTT
CASSFEGGVRTEAFF
>few|15|TRBJ1-4|.|TRBV19
TGTGCCAGTAGTCCGGGGACCTTGGGAGGTGAAAAACTGTTTTTT
CASSPGTLGGEKLFF
>.|16|TRBJ2-1|.|TRBV27
TGTGCCAGCAGTCTAAACGTGATGGGGTCAGGGAATGAGCAGTTCTTC
CASSLNVMGSGNEQFF
>.|12|TRBJ2-7|.|TRBV2
TGTGCCAGCACTAGGGGTCGAGACGAGCAGTACTTC
CASTRGRDEQYF
>.|12|TRBJ2-7|.|TRBV28
TGTGCCAGCAGTTTATTCCAGGTCGAGCAGTACTTC
CASSLFQVEQYF
>.|16|TRBJ2-2|.|TRBV28
TGTGCCAGCAGTGAAGGGGCCCTTAGATGGTCCGGGGAGCTGTTTTTT
CASSEGALRWSGELFF
>.|14|TRBJ2-1|TRBD2|TRBV7-6
TGTGCCAGCAGCTTAGCACCTCCAGCGGGAGAACAGTTCTTC
CASSLAPPAGEQFF
>few|15|TRBJ1-5|.|TRBV19
TGTGCCAGTAGTATAAGCGACGGGGGTGGTCAGCCCCAGCATTTT
CASSISDGGGQPQHF
>.|14|TRBJ2-7|.|TRBV6-5
TGTGCCAGCAGTCGGACCGGGATGCTCTACGAGCAGTACTTC
CASSRTGMLYEQYF
>.|15|TRBJ2-1|TRBD2|TRBV27
TGTGCCAGCAGTCCGGGGACTAGGCCTGGCAATGAGCAGTTCTTC
CASSPGTRPGNEQFF
>.|14|TRBJ1-1|.|TRBV15
TGTGCCACCAGCAGAGATATGGGGGCCATTGAAGCTTTCTTT
CATSRDMGAIEAFF
>few|16|TRBJ1-5|TRBD1|TRBV4-2
TGTGCCAGCAGCCAACCGGGACAGGGGGCCGTTAAGCCCCAGCATTTT
CASSQPGQGAVKPQHF
>.|19|TRBJ2-7|TRBD2|TRBV4-1
TGCGCCAGCAGCCACCCGGGACTAGCGGGAGGGACTAGCTCCTACGAGCAGTACTTC
CASSHPGLAGGTSSYEQYF
>.|13|TRBJ2-7|.|TRBV28
TGTGCCAGCAGTTTCGCGGATTCCTACGAGCAGTACTTC
CASSFADSYEQYF
>.|14|TRBJ2-7|TRBD1|TRBV18
TGTGCCAGCTCACCGGGGACAGTATTCTACGAGCAGTACTTC
CASSPGTVFYEQYF
>few|12|TRBJ1-1|.|TRBV6-1
TGTGCCAGCAGGGGGGGTAACACTGAAGCTTTCTTT
CASRGGNTEAFF
>few|16|TRBJ1-3|.|TRBV19
TGTGCCAGTAGTGTACAGGGTGGTAACTCTGGAAACACCATATATTTT
CASSVQGGNSGNTIYF
>.|14|TRBJ1-4|.|TRBV30
TGTGCCTGGAGCGCCGGGGGAAAGGCCGAAAAACTGTTTTTT
CAWSAGGKAEKLFF
>.|16|TRBJ2-3|TRBD2|TRBV11-1
TGTGCCAGCAGCCTATATAGCGGGGAGGTCACAGATACGCAGTATTTT
CASSLYSGEVTDTQYF
>.|17|TRBJ2-1|.|TRBV5-4
TGTGCCAGCAGCTTGGGGGGGCGGGCTCCGAGCCACAATGAGCAGTTCTTC
CASSLGGRAPSHNEQFF